These 8 T cell receptor beta chains were all obtained from the same sample, sequenced in a study of blood T cell repertoires in COVID-19. Clones were read by immunoSEQ multiplex PCR, and TCRdb kept only the in-frame ones, dropping some. The sample lists about 140,000 clones; about 89% were seen once. Sequencing input: peripheral blood. Every receptor here comes from a man aged 55 to 69 with active or convalescent COVID-19.

The V and J genes are TRBV9 and TRBJ2-7; 8 positions agree with TRBD1. From germline, CDR1 is SGDLS and CDR2 YYNGEE. Trimming removed 4 bases from V and 7 bases from J; junction bases left unmatched: 13. The CDR3 has 15 amino acids. The CDR3 is CASSPHRTGNREQYF. The CDR3 nucleotides are TGTGCCAGCAGCCCACACCGGACAGGGAATCGGGAGCAGTACTTC.

This chain links TRBV5-1 with TRBJ2-1; the D gene is possibly TRBD1 (6 bases). Germline CDR1 SGHRS, CDR2 YFSETQ. V dropped 4 bases and J dropped 5 bases, with 13 bases sitting between them. This CDR3 spans 14 amino acids. CDR3 amino acids: CASSPGTYDNEQFF. CDR3 sequence (DNA): TGCGCCAGCAGCCCCGGGACATACGACAATGAGCAGTTCTTC.

For this clone: This specimen includes other DNA sequences encoding the same CDR3. The rearrangement uses TRBV18 and TRBJ1-5, with 9 bases aligning to TRBD1. This CDR3 has 14 amino acids. The V gene's germline CDR1 is KGHSH and CDR2 LQKENI. Trimming cost V 3 bases and J 4 bases; bases outside gene matches: 1. The CDR3 nucleotides are TGTGCCAGCTCACCGGGACAGGGAAATCAGCCCCAGCATTTT. It specifies CASSPGQGNQPQHF.

The chain recombines TRBV3-1 (or the pseudogene TRBV3-2) with TRBJ1-1; maybe TRBD1 (6 bases). The CDR3 totals 11 residues. CDR1 and CDR2 (germline): LGHDT, YNNKEL (reference sequence). V lost 5 bases and J lost 11, with 12 bases in between. Here the CDR3 DNA reads TGTGCCAGCAGCGAAGGGGGGGATGCTTTCTTT. Translation: CASSEGGDAFF.

The V gene is TRBV19, the J gene TRBJ1-1, with TRBD1 matching 8 bases. Germline assignment: CDR1 LNHDA and CDR2 SQIVND (reference sequence). The CDR3 runs to 14 residues. Germline trimming cut 5 bases from V and 1 base from J; bases unmatched to any gene: 3. CDR3 bases: TGTGCCAGTAGTGCGGGACAGGCGAACACTGAAGCTTTCTTT. Translation: CASSAGQANTEAFF.

The chain has TRBV4-3 and TRBJ2-1; perhaps TRBD2 as D (5 bases). There are 16 residues in the CDR3. The germline V gene has CDR1 LGHNA and CDR2 YSLEER. Trimming cost V 0 bases and J 2 bases, with 11 bases left between them. CDR3 nucleotides: TGCGCCAGCAGCCAAGATTATGAGGGTGCCTACAATGAGCAGTTCTTC. Translated, it gives CASSQDYEGAYNEQFF.

The chain couples TRBV4-2 to TRBJ1-1; 9 bases map to TRBD1. The V gene's germline CDR1 is LGHNA and CDR2 YNFKEQ. The CDR3 is 14 residues long. V shed 3 bases and J 8 bases; nucleotides not matched to a gene: 7. CDR3: CASSHPRDRDEAFF. CDR3 coding DNA: TGTGCCAGCAGCCATCCCCGGGACAGGGACGAAGCTTTCTTT.

J is TRBJ1-1 and V is TRBV10-3; 8 nucleotides match TRBD1. Germline V gives CDR1 ENHRY, CDR2 SYGVKD. After removal of 5 bases from V and 5 bases from J, the junction contained 7 bases not matched to a gene. There are 14 residues in the CDR3. This CDR3 is CAISTGQGRTEAFF. DNA of the CDR3: TGTGCCATCAGTACAGGACAGGGAAGGACTGAAGCTTTCTTT.